This T cell receptor beta chain is from a study of T cells in localized non-small cell lung cancer. Whole-study results and caveats: When the top 100 tumor clones were examined, a median 57 of them also appeared in the adjacent lung, which was paired and uninvolved. Clonality of T cells reached its maximum in uninvolved adjacent lung, surpassing tumor. Longer overall survival accompanied higher blood T cell density.

Profiled with immunoSEQ multiplex PCR; TCRdb holds only in-frame clones, not every one. The sample contains approximately 83,000 clones, approximately 90% of which appear only once. Germline CDR1 SGHAT, CDR2 FQDESV (reference sequence). The CDR3 consists of 14 residues. V lost 4 bases to trimming and J lost 0 bases, with 6 bases between them. Details on this clone: Its antigen is undetermined.

The sample was peripheral blood, taken before any cancer treatment. This sequence joins TRBV11-1 and TRBJ2-2; D not certain. This receptor was taken from a woman aged 35 to 70 with stage I squamous cell lung carcinoma. This CDR3 reads CASSSDPNTGELFF. The CDR3 nucleotides read TGTGCCAGCAGCTCCGATCCGAACACCGGGGAGCTGTTTTTT.